This TCR beta chain was observed in a study of CD8 T cells in ankylosing spondylitis. Whole-study findings and limits: A TCR beta motif of eight or nine highly homologous variants seemed to mark ankylosing spondylitis blood.

Germline loops: CDR1 LNHDA, CDR2 SQIVND (reference sequence). The length of the CDR3 is 13 residues. Trimming took 6 bases from V and 5 from J, leaving 13 bases between them. Worth noting for this clonotype: Its antigen is still unknown.

Making use of molecular barcodes, quantitative 5'-RACE generated TCR beta libraries. MiXCR was run by TCRdb on the 5' RACE reads, yielding one entry per CDR3 protein. The repertoire has a few hundred thousand distinct CDR3 sequences, roughly 10% of them found once; the top ten carry roughly 6.8%. Sequenced: blood, either unsorted or a sorted T cell fraction (not recorded which). The rearrangement uses TRBV19 and TRBJ2-5; no clear D gene. The clonotype comes from a male donor with ankylosing spondylitis or in good health (not recorded which). The CDR3 protein is CASSTGIAETQYF. DNA for the CDR3: TGTGCCAGTAGCACTGGGATTGCGGAGACCCAGTACTTC.